Here is one TCR beta chain with its context. As handled by the study authors: Quantification of nucleated cells was approximated via reference gene primer amplification. The data were produced by immunoSEQ multiplex PCR, yet TCRdb's version contains in-frame clones alone and is incomplete. V and J calls and clone size are copied from that table; D and trimming were computed from the DNA. Counted here are 95,000 to 150,000 clones, around 86% occurring once; the ten biggest clones make up under 13%. The ends were cut back, 7 bases at V and 8 bases at J, with 17 bases in the middle. Germline V gives CDR1 LGHDT, CDR2 YNNKEL (reference sequence). The CDR3 spans 13 residues. The source of the sample is a study of blood T cell repertoires in COVID-19. Background on the study: COVID-19 samples collected from the United States, Italy and Spain covered acute and convalescent phases. T cells, B-cell-depleted T cells, or PBMCs provided the cDNA or gDNA that served as material.

The receptor comes from an older man with acute or convalescent COVID-19. Sequenced input: peripheral blood. The rearrangement links TRBV3-1 (or the pseudogene TRBV3-2) to TRBJ1-2; maybe TRBD1 (6 bases). The CDR3 loop reads CASTQSGGQGYTF. CDR3 in DNA: TGTGCCAGCACCCAGAGTGGGGGCCAGGGCTACACCTTC.